The next 22 T cell receptor beta chains were all read from a single sample in a study of shared T cell receptors in the human thymus. This table comes from immunoSEQ multiplex PCR, and its TCRdb copy is limited to in-frame clones, with some not included. The sample has some 400,000 clones, around 95% seen once. Input material: thymocytes. These receptors were taken from a human donor.

V is TRBV2 and J is TRBJ2-1, with 10 bases fitting TRBD2. Losses at the gene ends were 0 bases for V and 2 bases for J; bases not matched to a gene: 4. The CDR3 is made up of 17 amino acids. Germline V gene sequence: CDR1 SNHLY, CDR2 FYNNEI. The CDR3, as DNA: TGTGCCAGCAGTGAAGCGTGTGGGACTAGCGCCTACAATGAGCAGTTCTTC. This translates into CASSEACGTSAYNEQFF. The variable domain in full, completed from reference TRBV2 and TRBJ2-1, reads EPEVTQTPSHQVTQMGQEVILRCVPISNHLYFYWYRQILGQKVEFLVSFYNNEISEKSEIFDDQFSVERPDGSNFTLKIRSTKLEDSAMYFCASSEACGTSAYNEQFFGPGTRLTVL.

This clone was observed a single time. The CDR3 DNA is TGCGCCAGCAGCTTTTGTCTGTGTCACAGGGGGTTCGAGCAGTACTTC. Protein: CASSFCLCHRGFEQYF. This chain joins TRBV5-1 and TRBJ2-7; 8 bases fit TRBD1. CDR1 and CDR2 from the germline V gene are SGHRS and YFSETQ. There are 16 residues in the CDR3. Trimming cost V 2 bases and J 6 bases; bases outside gene matches: 13.

The V gene is TRBV7-2, the J gene TRBJ2-1, with TRBD2 matching 8 bases. The CDR3 spans 16 residues. The J segment lost 1 base and the V segment lost 6 bases, leaving 8 bases of the junction unmatched. The V gene's germline CDR1 is SGHTA and CDR2 FQGNSA. Written as DNA, the CDR3 is TGTGCCAGCAGTCGAGGAGCGGGAGTGTCCTACAATGAGCAGTTCTTC. This translates into CASSRGAGVSYNEQFF.

V is TRBV25-1 and J is TRBJ1-6, with no clear D. The CDR3 loop spans 14 amino acids. V was trimmed by 1 base and J by 7 bases, leaving 8 bases between them. CDR1 and CDR2 (germline): MGHDK, SYGVNS. CDR3 loop: CASSESGPNSPLHF. The CDR3 coding sequence is TGTGCCAGCAGTGAATCAGGCCCCAATTCACCCCTCCACTTT.

On this clone itself: In the same sample, other DNA sequences code for this CDR3. The V call is TRBV19, the J call TRBJ1-1, with TRBD1 matching 7 bases. The V gene end was trimmed by 7 bases and the J gene end by 4 bases; junction bases not matched to a gene: 15. This CDR3 contains 16 residues. Looked up from germline, CDR1 is LNHDA and CDR2 is SQIVND (reference sequence). CDR3 amino acids: CASTLAGGPGGTEAFF. CDR3 coding DNA: TGTGCCAGTACCTTAGCAGGGGGTCCTGGGGGCACTGAAGCTTTCTTT.

The genes are TRBV19 and TRBJ1-1; the match to TRBD1 covers 7 bases. This CDR3 contains 12 residues. Germline V gene data show CDR1 as LNHDA and CDR2 as SQIVND (reference sequence). The V segment lost 8 bases and the J segment 4 bases; nucleotides outside the gene matches: 4. DNA for the CDR3: TGTGCCAGTCTGAGACAGGGCACTGAAGCTTTCTTT. This codes for CASLRQGTEAFF. The full variable domain, with the rest looked up from reference TRBV19 and TRBJ1-1, is DGGITQSPKYLFRKEGQNVTLSCEQNLNHDAMYWYRQDPGQGLRLIYYSQIVNDFQKGDIAEGYSVSREKKESFPLTVTSAQKNPTAFYLCASLRQGTEAFFGQGTRLTVV.

The rearrangement joins TRBV6-1 to TRBJ2-3, with unresolved D. Germline values: CDR1 MNHNS, CDR2 SASEGT. Trimming pared 6 bases from V and 2 bases from J, leaving 9 bases between. The CDR3 runs to 13 residues. Here the CDR3 DNA reads TGTGCCAGCAGGCCCCCCCCCACAGATACGCAGTATTTT. Residues: CASRPPPTDTQYF.

This chain joins TRBV28 and TRBJ2-2; D perhaps matches TRBD2 (5 bases). V lost 2 bases to trimming and J lost 2 bases, with 12 bases between them. Germline values: CDR1 MDHEN, CDR2 SYDVKM. CDR3 length equals 16 residues. CDR3 coding DNA: TGTGCCAGCAGTTTAAGGGTGGACTCAAACACCGGGGAGCTGTTTTTT. Translation gives CASSLRVDSNTGELFF.

The chain couples TRBV28 to TRBJ2-5; D might be TRBD2 (5 bases). The CDR3 has 12 amino acids. Germline V gene lookup returns CDR1 MDHEN and CDR2 SYDVKM. V was pared by 6 bases and J by 10 bases, with 15 bases between. CDR3 DNA: TGTGCCAGCAGGAATGGACTTCCCGACCAGTACTTC. This sequence encodes CASRNGLPDQYF.

Only one count was recorded for this clone. This chain links TRBV7-3 with TRBJ1-2; 7 bases align to TRBD1. The germline V gene has CDR1 SGHTA and CDR2 FQGTGA. The CDR3 is 16 residues long. The J segment lost 6 bases and the V segment lost 5 bases, leaving 15 bases of the junction unmatched. The CDR3 nucleotides are TGTGCCAGCAGCCCCCAGACAGGGAGGGATTATAATGGCTACACCTTC. It yields the protein CASSPQTGRDYNGYTF.

The rearrangement uses TRBV7-2 and TRBJ2-3, with 9 positions matching TRBD2. Germline loops: CDR1 SGHTA, CDR2 FQGNSA. The CDR3 covers 17 residues. V trimming: 5 bases; J trimming: 2 bases; junction bases outside the gene matches: 11. CDR3 loop: CASSPDRGGDYTDTQYF. The DNA for the CDR3 is TGTGCCAGCAGCCCAGACCGCGGGGGGGACTACACAGATACGCAGTATTTT.

J is TRBJ2-7 and V is TRBV5-5, with D possibly matching TRBD1 (6 bases). V lost 0 bases, J lost 2 bases, and 9 bases lay in between. Germline assignment: CDR1 SGHKS and CDR2 YYEKEE (reference sequence). There are 14 residues in the CDR3. The chain's CDR3 is CASSLGQETYEQYF. The CDR3 region has the DNA TGTGCCAGCAGCTTGGGACAGGAGACCTACGAGCAGTACTTC. The full variable domain, in which reference TRBV5-5 and TRBJ2-7 provide the parts outside the CDR3, is DAGVTQSPTHLIKTRGQQVTLRCSPISGHKSVSWYQQVLGQGPQFIFQYYEKEERGRGNFPDRFSARQFPNYSSELNVNALLLGDSALYLCASSLGQETYEQYFGPGTRLTVT.

This clone was recorded only once. The chain couples TRBV28 to TRBJ2-1; 7 bases are shared with TRBD2. With V trimmed by 6 bases and J by 4 bases, 9 bases remained unmatched. The CDR3 totals 15 residues. The germline CDR1 and CDR2 sequences are MDHEN and SYDVKM. The CDR3 nucleotides are TGTGCCAGCAGCCCCGGACTAGTGTCTTACAATGAGCAGTTCTTC. This translates into CASSPGLVSYNEQFF.

This sequence joins TRBV4-3 and TRBJ2-3; 7 positions match TRBD2. The trim removed 0 bases at V and 0 bases at J, leaving 21 bases unmatched. Germline assignment: CDR1 LGHNA and CDR2 YSLEER. The CDR3 sequence is 22 residues long. The CDR3 nucleotides read TGCGCCAGCAGCCAAGATAACCCCCATGTTAGCGGGTCTTTAACTAGCACAGATACGCAGTATTTT. Translation gives CASSQDNPHVSGSLTSTDTQYF.

The chain couples TRBV10-1 to TRBJ2-7; the match to TRBD2 covers 8 bases. The CDR3 consists of 16 residues. V gave up 9 bases and J gave up 0 bases; unmatched junction bases: 13. The V gene's germline CDR1 is WNHNN and CDR2 SYGVQD (reference sequence). Written as DNA, the CDR3 is TGCGCCAGTGGGGATCGGCTAGCGGGTGCCTCCTACGAGCAGTACTTC. Its protein product is CASGDRLAGASYEQYF.

V and J are TRBV7-9 and TRBJ2-1, with TRBD2 identical over 10 bases. The length of the CDR3 is 17 residues. Trimming took 5 bases from V and 10 from J; bases not matched to a gene: 17. The V gene's germline CDR1 is SEHNR and CDR2 FQNEAQ (reference sequence). The CDR3 DNA reads as TGTGCCAGCAGCCCCCCTAGTGGAGCGGGAGGGCCTGTGGAGCAGTTCTTC. Translation gives CASSPPSGAGGPVEQFF.

The DNA of the CDR3 is TGTGCCAGCAGCTTAGGTTCGGGAACTTTTCAGGGGAATGAGCAGTTCTTC. Its protein product is CASSLGSGTFQGNEQFF. The chain uses TRBV11-3 and TRBJ2-1, with a tentative D call TRBD1 (6 bases). The CDR3 totals 17 residues. CDR1 is SGHNT and CDR2 is YENEEA in the germline V gene. Trimming left V 1 base short and J 7 bases short, with 20 bases between.

This chain joins TRBV4-2 and TRBJ2-2; 9 bases map to TRBD1. Germline-derived CDR1 and CDR2 are LGHNA and YNFKEQ. CDR3 length equals 17 residues. V was clipped by 4 bases and J by 5 bases; unmatched bases: 11. CDR3 loop: CASSLWTGVVQTGELFF. In DNA form, the CDR3 reads TGTGCCAGCAGCCTTTGGACAGGGGTGGTTCAAACCGGGGAGCTGTTTTTT.

J is TRBJ1-2 and V is TRBV28; TRBD1 matches 12 bases. Germline values: CDR1 MDHEN, CDR2 SYDVKM. Unmatched junction bases numbered 6, after V lost 7 bases and J lost 6 bases. This CDR3 region has 14 residues. CDR3 residues: CASTRDRGRHGYTF. As DNA, the CDR3 is TGTGCCAGCACCAGGGACAGGGGGCGTCATGGCTACACCTTC.

The CDR3 loop reads CASSIRTGRDEKLFF. DNA of the CDR3: TGTGCCAGCAGCATCAGGACAGGGAGGGATGAAAAACTGTTTTTT. J is TRBJ1-4 and V is TRBV7-2; 8 bases are a match to TRBD1. Germline CDR1 is SGHTA and CDR2 is FQGNSA. The CDR3 has 15 amino acids. V shed 5 bases, J shed 6 bases, and the junction held 8 bases outside the gene matches. Full variable domain (missing parts from reference TRBV7-2 and TRBJ1-4): GAGVSQSPSNKVTEKGKDVELRCDPISGHTALYWYRQSLGQGLEFLIYFQGNSAPDKSGLPSDRFSAERTGGSVSTLTIQRTQQEDSAVYLCASSIRTGRDEKLFFGSGTQLSVL.

J is TRBJ1-1 and V is TRBV4-1; D not resolved. The V end lost 4 bases, the J end lost 3 bases, and 9 bases lay between the germline ends. The CDR3 spans 13 residues. The germline V gene has CDR1 MGHRA and CDR2 YSYEKL. CDR3 bases: TGCGCCAGCAGCCTCCCTGACTACACTGAAGCTTTCTTT. It is translated as CASSLPDYTEAFF.

The rearrangement uses TRBV27 and TRBJ1-5, with D unclear. This CDR3 has 16 residues. V was shortened by 4 bases and J by 0 bases, with 13 bases between the two germline ends. The V gene's germline CDR1 is MNHEY and CDR2 SMNVEV (reference sequence). The CDR3 sequence: CASSSYHTDSNQPQHF. In DNA, the CDR3 is TGTGCCAGCAGTTCATACCACACCGATAGCAATCAGCCCCAGCATTTT.